The next 6 T cell receptor beta chains were all read from a single sample in a study of control samples from healthy donors and cancer patients (dated by TCRdb to about 2020). Library creation used the immunoSEQ multiplex PCR assay. In TCRdb, the immuneACCESS table is reduced to in-frame sequences with V and J assigned. These tables do not hold every clone; where another copy was compared, an unresolved V gene accounts for under half, and the others remain unexplained. The sample table records about 150,000 clones; 94% of these occur just once. The ten top clones hold 1.3% of the sample. The sequenced material came from blood. These receptors originate from a woman younger than 30 in good health.

This chain connects TRBV18 to TRBJ1-1; 8 bases agree with TRBD1. V lost 3 bases, J lost 4 bases, and 4 bases stayed unmatched. The CDR3 contains 14 residues. From germline, CDR1 is KGHSH and CDR2 LQKENI. The CDR3 nucleotides read TGTGCCAGCTCACCGGGGACAGGCTTCACTGAAGCTTTCTTT. This encodes CASSPGTGFTEAFF.

The chain combines TRBV24-1 with TRBJ2-3, with D possibly being TRBD2 (6 bases). This CDR3 has 15 amino acids. In germline, CDR1 is KGHDR, CDR2 SFDVKD. V was trimmed by 4 bases and J by 2 bases, leaving 12 bases between them. CDR3 sequence: CATSDLGLYTDTQYF. The CDR3 nucleotides read TGTGCCACCAGTGACCTGGGACTTTACACAGATACGCAGTATTTT.

The chain links TRBV7-8 to TRBJ1-4; 7 bases match TRBD1. This CDR3 has 16 residues. Trimming at V came to 5 bases and at J to 4 bases, leaving 10 bases not matched to a gene. CDR1 and CDR2 (germline): SGHVS, FQNEAQ. The CDR3 coding sequence is TGTGCCAGCAGCCCCGCTAGGGGGCCCCGTAATGAAAAACTGTTTTTT. Translating gives CASSPARGPRNEKLFF.

J is TRBJ1-2 and V is TRBV6-6; TRBD1 matches 8 bases. Germline V CDR1 and CDR2: MNHNY, SVGAGI (reference sequence). The J segment lost 7 bases and the V segment lost 0 bases, leaving 7 bases of the junction unmatched. The CDR3 consists of 15 residues. The CDR3 sequence is CASSYSAGGQVGYTF. CDR3 in DNA: TGTGCCAGCAGTTACTCCGCAGGGGGCCAGGTTGGCTACACCTTC.

The chain has TRBV4-2 and TRBJ2-7; 9 bases align to TRBD2. The CDR3 contains 15 residues. The J segment lost 10 bases and the V segment lost 0 bases, leaving 10 bases of the junction unmatched. Germline loops: CDR1 LGHNA, CDR2 YNFKEQ. CDR3 sequence (DNA): TGTGCCAGCAGCCAAGATGAGGCGGGAGGGACGCCCCAGTACTTC. It is translated as CASSQDEAGGTPQYF.

The V call is TRBV12-5, the J call TRBJ2-6; D is unresolved. V dropped 5 bases and J dropped 1 base, with 18 bases sitting between them. Germline V lookup: CDR1 LGHNT, CDR2 FRNRAP. The CDR3 covers 18 residues. CDR3 DNA: TGTGCTAGTGGTGGCCCAGACCTTGGGTTGTCTGGGGCCAACGTCCTGACTTTC. Encoded protein: CASGGPDLGLSGANVLTF.